The 6 T cell receptor beta chains given below trace back to one sample, sequenced in a study of tissue T cells after allogeneic stem cell transplantation. The table came from immunoSEQ multiplex PCR; TCRdb's copy has only in-frame clones and leaves some out. The table shows 1,000 or so clones, with approximately 52% occurring only once. The sample's time point: mouse harvest day 14 after allogeneic transplant. Each mouse received 10^7 T-cell-depleted marrow cells plus 10^6 splenic CD5+ T cells by tail vein. Sequencing used spleen. The source is a female BALB/c mouse given C57BL/6 T cells with graft-versus-host disease after an allogeneic hematopoietic cell transplant.

In its sample, this clone ranks as medium-sized. Gene names are the mouse ones. The read comes to an end 1 residue before the CDR3 does, leaving the germline J gene to fill in the end. The chain has TRBV5 and TRBJ2-2, with D possibly TRBD2 on 6 matching bases. The CDR3 is made up of 14 amino acids. Germline loops: CDR1 LGHNA, CDR2 YNLKQL (reference sequence). V shed 4 bases and J shed 0 bases, with 6 bases lying between them. The CDR3 spells CASSRLANTGQLYF. The sequenced CDR3 bases are TGTGCCAGCAGCCGACTGGCAAACACCGGGCAGCTCTAC.

A word on this clone: The genes and germline here are from mouse. The CDR3 end falls 1 residue outside the read, so it is completed with the germline J gene. The chain joins TRBV13-1 to TRBJ2-7; a weak D match, TRBD2 (7 bases). Trimming pared 0 bases from V and 2 bases from J, leaving 9 bases between. The CDR3 runs 14 residues. Germline V gene lookup returns CDR1 NSHNY and CDR2 SYGAGN. CDR3 DNA (partial): TGTGCCAGCAGTGATGCGGGGGGCCCCTATGAACAGTAC. As protein: CASSDAGGPYEQY. The entire CDR3 protein is CASSDAGGPYEQYF.

Points on this clone: Mouse gene names and germline throughout. The read terminates 1 residue ahead of where the CDR3 ends, so the germline J gene completes it. The chain uses TRBV20 and TRBJ2-7, with D tentatively TRBD2 (5 bases). Germline-derived CDR1 and CDR2 are GFQATS and STVNSAI. V lost 0 bases to trimming and J lost 6 bases, with 9 bases between them. The CDR3 sequence is 12 residues long. The sequenced part of the CDR3 DNA is TGTGGTGCTAGGGACTGGGCTGGTGAACAGTAC. Translating it yields CGARDWAGEQY. The complete CDR3 reads CGARDWAGEQYF.

This clone was observed a handful of times. The genes and germline here are from mouse. The CDR3 is cut off 1 residue early in the read; its end comes from the germline J gene. V is TRBV3 and J is TRBJ2-7; no clear D. Germline values: CDR1 SNHLY, CDR2 FYNGKV (reference sequence). The CDR3 extends over 14 amino acids. V lost 0 bases to trimming and J lost 0 bases, with 6 bases between them. The covered CDR3 bases are TGTGCCAGCAGCTTAGCCGGGAGCTCCTATGAACAGTAC. Its protein product is CASSLAGSSYEQY. The entire CDR3 reads CASSLAGSSYEQYF. Filled out from reference TRBV3 and TRBJ2-7, the complete variable domain reads GPKVLQIPSHQIIDMGQMVTLNCDPVSNHLYFYWYKQILGQQMEFLVNFYNGKVMEKSKLFKDQFSVERPDGSYFTLKIQPTALEDSAVYFCASSLAGSSYEQYFGPGTRLTVL.

This clone was seen only a few times. Here the gene names and germline are mouse. The CDR3 goes on 1 residue after the read ends, and that part is filled in from the germline J gene. This specimen includes other DNA sequences encoding the same CDR3. The rearrangement uses TRBV26 and TRBJ2-2; D is perhaps TRBD1 (5 bases). CDR1 is KGHPV and CDR2 is FQNQEV in the germline V gene (reference sequence). The CDR3 totals 14 residues. The V end lost 2 bases, the J end lost 1 base, and 5 bases lay between the germline ends. The covered CDR3 bases are TGTGCCAGCAGTCTGGGACAAAACACCGGGCAGCTCTAC. It yields the protein CASSLGQNTGQLY. The full CDR3 protein is CASSLGQNTGQLYF.

Details on this clone: Mouse names are used for the genes. Coverage ceases 1 residue before the CDR3 finishes, and the germline J gene fills in the end. This sequence joins TRBV12-1 and TRBJ1-2; 11 nucleotides match TRBD1. Trimming cost V 4 bases and J 4 bases; bases outside gene matches: 4. The CDR3 is 14 amino acids. Germline V gives CDR1 SGHSN, CDR2 HYEKVE. The CDR3 region is CASSRTGGGSDYTF. The sequenced CDR3 bases are TGTGCCAGCTCACGGACAGGGGGCGGCTCCGACTACACC.